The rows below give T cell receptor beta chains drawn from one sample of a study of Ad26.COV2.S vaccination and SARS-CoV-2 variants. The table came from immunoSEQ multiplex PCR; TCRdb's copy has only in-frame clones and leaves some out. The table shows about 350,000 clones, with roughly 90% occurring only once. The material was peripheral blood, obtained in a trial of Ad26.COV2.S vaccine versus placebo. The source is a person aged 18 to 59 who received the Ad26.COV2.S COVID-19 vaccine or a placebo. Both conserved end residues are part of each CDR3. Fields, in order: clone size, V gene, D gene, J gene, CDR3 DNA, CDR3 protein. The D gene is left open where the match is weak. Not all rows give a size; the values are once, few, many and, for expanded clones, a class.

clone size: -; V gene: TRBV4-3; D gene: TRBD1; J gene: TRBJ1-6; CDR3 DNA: TGCGCCAGCAGCCATCGACAGGGGGAAGGGTCACCCCTCCACTTT; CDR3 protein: CASSHRQGEGSPLHF
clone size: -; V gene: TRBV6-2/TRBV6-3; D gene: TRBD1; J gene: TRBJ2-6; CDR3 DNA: TGTGCCAGCAGTTACTTACGGGACAGGGGGCGAACTGGGGCCAACGTCCTGACTTTC; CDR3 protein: CASSYLRDRGRTGANVLTF
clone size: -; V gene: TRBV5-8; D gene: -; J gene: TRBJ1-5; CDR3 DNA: TGTGCCAGCAGCTTGTCACGGATGCTCAATCAGCCCCAGCATTTT; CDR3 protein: CASSLSRMLNQPQHF
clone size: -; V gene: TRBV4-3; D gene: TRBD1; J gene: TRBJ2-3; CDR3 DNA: TGCGCCAGCAGCCAACTCACAGGGGAGCCAGATACGCAGTATTTT; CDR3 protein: CASSQLTGEPDTQYF
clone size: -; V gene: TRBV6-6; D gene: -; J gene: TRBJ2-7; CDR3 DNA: TGTGCCAGCAGTTACTGGGCAGGGGTGAACCTCTACGAGCAGTACTTC; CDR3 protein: CASSYWAGVNLYEQYF
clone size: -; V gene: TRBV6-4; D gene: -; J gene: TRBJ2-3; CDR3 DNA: TGTGCCAGCAGTGACTCGGGCGGGGGCACAGATACGCAGTATTTT; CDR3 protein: CASSDSGGGTDTQYF
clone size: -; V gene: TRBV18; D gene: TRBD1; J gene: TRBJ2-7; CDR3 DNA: TGTGCCAGCTCACCGGGACAGGGGGCCGCCGAGCAGTACTTC; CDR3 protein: CASSPGQGAAEQYF
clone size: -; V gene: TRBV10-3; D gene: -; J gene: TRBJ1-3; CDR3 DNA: TGTGCCATCGCTGGGAGTGGAAACACCATATATTTT; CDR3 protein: CAIAGSGNTIYF
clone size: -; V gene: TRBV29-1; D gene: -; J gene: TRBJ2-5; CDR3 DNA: TGCAGCGTTGAAGAGGGGGTTGGAGAGACCCAGTACTTC; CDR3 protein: CSVEEGVGETQYF
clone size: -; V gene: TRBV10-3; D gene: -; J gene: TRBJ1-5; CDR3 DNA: TGTGCCATCAGTTCCACCGAGGGGGGCGGGCCCCAGCATTTT; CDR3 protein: CAISSTEGGGPQHF
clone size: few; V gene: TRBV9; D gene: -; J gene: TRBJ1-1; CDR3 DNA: TGTGCCAGCAGCCCACACGGTCCAGGGACCGACACTGAAGCTTTCTTT; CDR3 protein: CASSPHGPGTDTEAFF
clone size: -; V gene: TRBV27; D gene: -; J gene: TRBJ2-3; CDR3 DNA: TGTGCCAGCAGTTCACAGGACGGGGATACGCAGTATTTT; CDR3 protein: CASSSQDGDTQYF
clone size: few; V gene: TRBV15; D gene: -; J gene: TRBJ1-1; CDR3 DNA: TGTGCCACCAGCGTAACACGGAACACTGAAGCTTTCTTT; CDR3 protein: CATSVTRNTEAFF
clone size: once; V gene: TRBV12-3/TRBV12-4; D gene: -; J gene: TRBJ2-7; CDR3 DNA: TGTGCCAGCAGTTTAGCGCGGTCCTACGAGCAGTACTTC; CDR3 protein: CASSLARSYEQYF
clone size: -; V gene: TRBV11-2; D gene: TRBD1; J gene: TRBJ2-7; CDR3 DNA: TGTGCCAGCAGCTTAGCGGGCAGGGGGTCTTCCTACGAGCAGTACTTC; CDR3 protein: CASSLAGRGSSYEQYF
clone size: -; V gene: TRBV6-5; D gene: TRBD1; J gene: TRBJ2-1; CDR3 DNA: TGTGCCAGCAGTTACTCGAAGTACACAGGGGACAATGAGCAGTTCTTC; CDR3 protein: CASSYSKYTGDNEQFF
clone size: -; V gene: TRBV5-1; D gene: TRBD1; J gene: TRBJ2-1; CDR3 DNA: TGCGCCAGCAGCTGGACAGGGCCTAGCAGTGAGCAGTTCTTC; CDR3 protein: CASSWTGPSSEQFF
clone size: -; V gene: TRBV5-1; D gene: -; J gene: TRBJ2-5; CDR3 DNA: TGCGCCAGCAGCGTCGAGGGGGGTGCGGGGACCCAGTACTTC; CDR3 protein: CASSVEGGAGTQYF
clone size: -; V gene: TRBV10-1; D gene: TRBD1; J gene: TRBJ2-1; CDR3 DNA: TGCGCCAGCAGTGAACAGGGGCCCTACAATGAGCAGTTCTTC; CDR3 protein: CASSEQGPYNEQFF
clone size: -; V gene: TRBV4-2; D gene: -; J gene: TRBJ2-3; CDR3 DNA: TGTGCCAGCAGCCAAGATTTCCCGCCCGGCCCAGATACGCAGTATTTT; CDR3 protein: CASSQDFPPGPDTQYF
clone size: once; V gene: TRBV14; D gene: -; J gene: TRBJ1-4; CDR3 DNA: TGTGCCAGCAGCCAAGATTACGGCAGGAATCGAACTAATGAAAAACTGTTTTTT; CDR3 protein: CASSQDYGRNRTNEKLFF
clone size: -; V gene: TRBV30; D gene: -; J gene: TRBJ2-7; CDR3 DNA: TGTGCCTGGCGCTTCACGGGACGCAACTCCTACGAGCAGTACTTC; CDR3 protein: CAWRFTGRNSYEQYF
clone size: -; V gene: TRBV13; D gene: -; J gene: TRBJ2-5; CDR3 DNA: TGTGCCAGCAGCTCCTACCGGCACAGCAGAGAGACCCAGTACTTC; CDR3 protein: CASSSYRHSRETQYF
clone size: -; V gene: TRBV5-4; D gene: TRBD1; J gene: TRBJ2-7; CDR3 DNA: TGTGCCAGCAGCCCCGGGACAGGGAAGGTCGAGCAGTACTTC; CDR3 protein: CASSPGTGKVEQYF
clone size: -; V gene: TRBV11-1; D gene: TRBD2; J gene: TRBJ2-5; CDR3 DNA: TGTGCCAGCAGCTGGCCGGGACTAGCGGGAGTTGAGACCCAGTACTTC; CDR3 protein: CASSWPGLAGVETQYF
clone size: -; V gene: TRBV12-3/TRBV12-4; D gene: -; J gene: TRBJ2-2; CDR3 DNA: TGTGCCAGCAGTAAAGGACACACCGGGGAGCTGTTTTTT; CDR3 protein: CASSKGHTGELFF